Following are 4 T cell receptor beta chains from one sample sequenced in a study of blood T cell repertoires in COVID-19. Here immunoSEQ multiplex PCR was the method, and the copy in TCRdb shows in-frame clones only, minus some. Seen here are over 130,000 clones, around 80% observed once, and the top ten hold approximately 5%. The sequenced material came from peripheral blood. The receptors stem from a woman aged 80 or over with active or convalescent COVID-19.

The chain has TRBV30 and TRBJ2-7; D gene ambiguous. This CDR3 spans 14 amino acids. The V end lost 1 base, the J end lost 1 base, and 11 bases lay between the germline ends. CDR1 is GTSNPN and CDR2 is SVGIG in the germline V gene (reference sequence). CDR3 nucleotide sequence: TGTGCCTGGAGTGGCGGCCGAGAGTCCTACGAGCAGTACTTC. This gives the protein CAWSGGRESYEQYF.

V usage is TRBV5-8 and J usage is TRBJ2-5, with D possibly being TRBD1 (6 bases). Germline loops: CDR1 SGHTS, CDR2 YDEGEE. This CDR3 has 15 residues. V lost 3 bases and J 3 bases, leaving 15 bases between the germline ends. CDR3 sequence (DNA): TGTGCCAGCAGCTCTCTTGGCCGGACAGAAGAGACCCAGTACTTC. This sequence encodes CASSSLGRTEETQYF.

This chain connects TRBV3-1 (or the pseudogene TRBV3-2) to TRBJ1-1; D is unclear. There are 16 residues in the CDR3. Germline CDR1 and CDR2: LGHDT and YNNKEL (reference sequence). Trimming left V 0 bases short and J 5 bases short, with 16 bases between. CDR3 DNA: TGTGCCAGCAGCCAAGATCTAGGACTCGGGCGAACTGAAGCTTTCTTT. It codes for CASSQDLGLGRTEAFF.

The CDR3 here is CASSEHWLDGYTF. DNA for the CDR3: TGCGCCAGCAGCGAACATTGGCTCGATGGCTACACCTTC. This sequence joins TRBV5-1 and TRBJ1-2; D not certain. The CDR3 loop spans 13 amino acids. Between the trimmed V and J ends, which lost 4 bases and 6 bases, there was a span of 13 bases. The germline CDR1 and CDR2 sequences are SGHRS and YFSETQ.